This TCR beta chain was identified during a study of T cells after yellow fever vaccination. MiXCR was run by TCRdb on the 5' RACE reads, yielding one entry per CDR3 protein. Of a few hundred thousand distinct CDR3 sequences detected, about 10% appear once; the ten largest clones hold around 3.5%. This CDR3 is 15 amino acids long. The trim removed 5 bases at V and 0 bases at J, leaving 8 bases unmatched. Germline CDR1 and CDR2: DFQATT and SNEGSKA (reference sequence). The chain combines TRBV20-1 with TRBJ2-3; 7 bases are a match to TRBD2. The TCR sequence derives from a man aged 18 to 30 who received the YFV17D yellow fever vaccine. The sample was CD4+ T cells sorted from PBMCs, taken 5 days after the yellow fever booster vaccination. DNA for the CDR3: TGCAGTGCTGGGAGGGGAGAGGGGAGCACAGATACGCAGTATTTT. Translation: CSAGRGEGSTDTQYF.